This T cell receptor beta chain emerged from a study of cytotoxic CD8 clonotypes in ibrutinib-treated CLL. Overall study context: Results showed 25 or so partial and 2 complete responses; following median 68 months, approximately 15 remained remitted, approximately twelve advanced.

Germline V lookup: CDR1 LGHNT, CDR2 FRNRAP. The CDR3 spans 15 residues. The V segment lost 5 bases and the J segment 7 bases; nucleotides outside the gene matches: 12. Overall study findings and caveats: Public clonotypes were seen rarely and were contracted or stable on treatment.

With respect to this clone: Antigen specificity is unknown.

Some clones are missing from TCRdb's copy, which holds only in-frame ones; the method was immunoSEQ multiplex PCR. The sample gives more than 85,000 clones, approximately 82% of which show up once; 25% to 35% is in the top ten. This chain links TRBV12-5 with TRBJ2-7, with 9 nucleotides matching TRBD1. The sequence came from a human donor with chronic lymphocytic leukemia. This sample comprised PBMCs, obtained after 12 months of ibrutinib treatment. The CDR3 DNA reads TGTGCTAGTGGTGAGGGACAGGGTAGCGTAGTTGAGCAGTACTTC. It specifies CASGEGQGSVVEQYF.